This TCR beta chain was captured by sequencing in a study of blood T cell repertoires in COVID-19. V lost 6 bases to trimming and J lost 6 bases, with 28 bases between them. This CDR3 comprises 18 residues. Germline V CDR1 and CDR2: SGHRS, YFSETQ. The table came from immunoSEQ multiplex PCR; TCRdb's copy has only in-frame clones and leaves some out. Here the sample spans about 320,000 clones, roughly 90% being singletons. The count of this clone is one. The clonotype originates from a man aged 55 to 69 who had recovered from COVID-19. The specimen was PBMCs or T cells enriched from blood (not recorded which). The rearrangement uses TRBV5-1 and TRBJ1-5, with D tentatively TRBD1 (6 bases). The CDR3 DNA reads TGCGCCAGCACCTGTGGGCAGGGGAAATTGTTTTGGGGTCAGCCCCAGCATTTT. The encoded protein is CASTCGQGKLFWGQPQHF.